This T cell receptor (beta chain) was sequenced during a study of control samples from healthy donors and cancer patients. This table comes from immunoSEQ multiplex PCR, and its TCRdb copy is limited to in-frame clones, with some not included. The sample records 70,000 to 75,000 clones, 89% being singletons. Germline V lookup: CDR1 MNHEY, CDR2 SVGAGI. The CDR3 loop spans 13 amino acids. V was shortened by 7 bases and J by 5 bases, with 14 bases between the two germline ends. Sequenced input: PBMCs. V and J are TRBV6-5 and TRBJ1-1; D gene unclear. This TCR derives from a man aged 60 to 69 with lung cancer. The CDR3 nucleotides are TGTGCCAGCACCTTAGGAGTTCGGACTGAAGCTTTCTTT. It yields the protein CASTLGVRTEAFF.